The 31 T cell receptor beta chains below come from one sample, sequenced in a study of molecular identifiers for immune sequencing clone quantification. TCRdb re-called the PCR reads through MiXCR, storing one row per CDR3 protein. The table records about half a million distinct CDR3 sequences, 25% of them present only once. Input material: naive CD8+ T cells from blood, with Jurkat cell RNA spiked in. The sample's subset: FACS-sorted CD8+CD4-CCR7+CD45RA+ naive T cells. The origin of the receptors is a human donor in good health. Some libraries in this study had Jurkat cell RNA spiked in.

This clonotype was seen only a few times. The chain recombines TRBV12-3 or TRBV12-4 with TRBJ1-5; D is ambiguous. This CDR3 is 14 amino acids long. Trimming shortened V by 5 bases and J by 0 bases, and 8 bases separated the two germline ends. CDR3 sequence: CASSRGYSNQPQHF. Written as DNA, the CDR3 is TGTGCCAGCAGTCGGGGTTATAGCAATCAGCCCCAGCATTTT.

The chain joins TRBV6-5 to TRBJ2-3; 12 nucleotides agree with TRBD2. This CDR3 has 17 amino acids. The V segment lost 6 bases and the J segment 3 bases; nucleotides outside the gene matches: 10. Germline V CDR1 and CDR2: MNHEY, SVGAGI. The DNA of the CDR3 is TGTGCCAGCAGCTCTGGACTAGCGGGGATTGGGACAGATACGCAGTATTTT. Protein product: CASSSGLAGIGTDTQYF.

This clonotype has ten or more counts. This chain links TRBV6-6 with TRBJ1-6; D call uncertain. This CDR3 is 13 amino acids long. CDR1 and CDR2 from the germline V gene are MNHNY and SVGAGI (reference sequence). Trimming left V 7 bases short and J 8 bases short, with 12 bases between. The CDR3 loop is CASMSGFDSPLHF. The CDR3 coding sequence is TGTGCCAGCATGTCTGGGTTTGATTCACCCCTCCACTTT.

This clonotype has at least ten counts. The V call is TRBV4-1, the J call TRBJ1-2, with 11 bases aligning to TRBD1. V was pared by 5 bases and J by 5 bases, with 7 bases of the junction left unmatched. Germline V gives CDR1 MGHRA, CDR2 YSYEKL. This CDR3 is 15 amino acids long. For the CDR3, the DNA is TGCGCCAGCAGCTATGGACAGGGGGCAGGGTATGGCTACACCTTC. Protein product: CASSYGQGAGYGYTF.

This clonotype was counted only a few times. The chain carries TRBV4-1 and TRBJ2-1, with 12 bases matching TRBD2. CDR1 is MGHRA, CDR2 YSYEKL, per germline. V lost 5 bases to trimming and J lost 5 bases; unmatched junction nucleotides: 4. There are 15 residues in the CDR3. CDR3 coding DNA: TGCGCCAGCAGCTGGAGACTAGCGGGAGACAATGAGCAGTTCTTC. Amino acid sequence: CASSWRLAGDNEQFF.

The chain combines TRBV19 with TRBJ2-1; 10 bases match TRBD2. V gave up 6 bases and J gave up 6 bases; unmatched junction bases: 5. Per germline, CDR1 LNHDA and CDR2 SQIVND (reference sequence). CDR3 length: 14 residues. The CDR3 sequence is CASRWTSGPNEQFF. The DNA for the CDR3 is TGTGCCAGTAGATGGACTAGCGGACCCAATGAGCAGTTCTTC.

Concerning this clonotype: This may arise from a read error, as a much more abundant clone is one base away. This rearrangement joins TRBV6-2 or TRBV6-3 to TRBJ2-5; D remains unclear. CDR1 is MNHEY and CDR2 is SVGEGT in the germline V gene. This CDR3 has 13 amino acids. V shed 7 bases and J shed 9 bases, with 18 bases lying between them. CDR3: CASIGPFSEPQYF. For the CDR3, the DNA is TGTGCCAGCATTGGACCCTTCTCCGAGCCCCAGTACTTC.

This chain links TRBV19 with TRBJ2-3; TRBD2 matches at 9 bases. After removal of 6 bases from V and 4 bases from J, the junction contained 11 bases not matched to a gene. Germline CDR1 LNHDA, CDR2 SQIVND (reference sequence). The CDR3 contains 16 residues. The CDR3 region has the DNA TGTGCCAGTAGCTTTGGTAGCGGGAGTTTCGCAGATACGCAGTATTTT. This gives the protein CASSFGSGSFADTQYF.

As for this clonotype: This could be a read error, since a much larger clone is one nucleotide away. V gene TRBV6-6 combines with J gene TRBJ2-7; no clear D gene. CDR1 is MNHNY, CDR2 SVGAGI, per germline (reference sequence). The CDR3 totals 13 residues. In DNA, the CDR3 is TGTGCCAGCAGTCTGACAATGGCCTACAAGCAGTACTTC. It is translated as CASSLTMAYKQYF.

The CDR3 loop reads CASSLYEGANQPQHF. CDR3 coding DNA: TGTGCCAGCAGCTTATACGAGGGGGCTAATCAGCCCCAGCATTTT. V gene TRBV7-9 combines with J gene TRBJ1-5, with 7 bases lining up with TRBD1. The J segment lost 4 bases and the V segment lost 2 bases, leaving 5 bases of the junction unmatched. Germline loops: CDR1 SEHNR, CDR2 FQNEAQ (reference sequence). The CDR3 is made up of 15 amino acids.

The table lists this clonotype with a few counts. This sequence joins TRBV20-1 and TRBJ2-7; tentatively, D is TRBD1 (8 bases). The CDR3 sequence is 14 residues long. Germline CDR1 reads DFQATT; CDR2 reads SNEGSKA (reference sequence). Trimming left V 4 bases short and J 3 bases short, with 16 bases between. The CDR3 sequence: CSAIYRGGGYEQYF. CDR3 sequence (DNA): TGCAGTGCTATTTACAGGGGGGGCGGCTACGAGCAGTACTTC.

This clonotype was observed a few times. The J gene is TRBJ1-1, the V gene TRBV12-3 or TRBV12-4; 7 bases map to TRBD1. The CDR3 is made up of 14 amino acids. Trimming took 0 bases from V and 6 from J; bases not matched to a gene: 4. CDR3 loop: CASSLADRVAEAFF. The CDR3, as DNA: TGTGCCAGCAGTTTAGCAGACAGGGTAGCTGAAGCTTTCTTT.

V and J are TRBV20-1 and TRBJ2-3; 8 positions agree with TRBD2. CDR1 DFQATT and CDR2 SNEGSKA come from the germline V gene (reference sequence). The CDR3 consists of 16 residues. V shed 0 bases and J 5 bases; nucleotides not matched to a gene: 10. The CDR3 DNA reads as TGCAGTGCTAGAGATTTCCGGGAGGGCCCGATAGATACGCAGTATTTT. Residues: CSARDFREGPIDTQYF.

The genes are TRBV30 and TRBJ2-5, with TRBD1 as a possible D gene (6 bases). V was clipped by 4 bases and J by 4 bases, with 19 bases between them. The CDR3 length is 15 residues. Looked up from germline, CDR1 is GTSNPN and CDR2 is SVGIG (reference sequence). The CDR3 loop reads CAWTATGTLLETQYF. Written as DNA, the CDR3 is TGTGCCTGGACCGCAACGGGGACACTATTAGAGACCCAGTACTTC. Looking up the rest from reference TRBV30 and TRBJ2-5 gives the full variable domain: SQTIHQWPATLVQPVGSPLSLECTVEGTSNPNLYWYRQAAGRGLQLLFYSVGIGQISSEVPQNLSASRPQDRQFILSSKKLLLSDSGFYLCAWTATGTLLETQYFGPGTRLLVL.

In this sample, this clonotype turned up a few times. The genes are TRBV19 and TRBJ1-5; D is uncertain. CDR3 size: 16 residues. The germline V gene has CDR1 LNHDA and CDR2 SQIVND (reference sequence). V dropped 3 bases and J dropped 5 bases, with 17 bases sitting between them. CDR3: CASSMAVSLRDQPQHF. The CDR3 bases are TGTGCCAGTAGTATGGCGGTCAGCCTAAGGGATCAGCCCCAGCATTTT.

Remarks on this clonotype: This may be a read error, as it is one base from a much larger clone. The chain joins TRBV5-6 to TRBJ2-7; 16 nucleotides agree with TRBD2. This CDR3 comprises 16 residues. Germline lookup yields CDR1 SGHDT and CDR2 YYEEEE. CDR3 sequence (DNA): TGTGCCACCAGCCTAGGGACTAGCGGGAGGGAGTACGAGCAGTACTTC. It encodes CATSLGTSGREYEQYF.

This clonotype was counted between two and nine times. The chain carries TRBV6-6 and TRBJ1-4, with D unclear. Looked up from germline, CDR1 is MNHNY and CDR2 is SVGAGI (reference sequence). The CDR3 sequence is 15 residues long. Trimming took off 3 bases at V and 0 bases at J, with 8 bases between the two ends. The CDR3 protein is CASSYVQPTNEKLFF. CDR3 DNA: TGTGCCAGCAGTTATGTTCAGCCAACTAATGAAAAACTGTTTTTT.

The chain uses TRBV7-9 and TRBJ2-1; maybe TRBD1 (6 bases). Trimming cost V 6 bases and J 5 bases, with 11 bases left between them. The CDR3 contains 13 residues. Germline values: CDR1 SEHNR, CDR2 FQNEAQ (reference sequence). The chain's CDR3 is CASRSGHHNEQFF. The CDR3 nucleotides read TGTGCCAGCAGGTCGGGACACCACAATGAGCAGTTCTTC.

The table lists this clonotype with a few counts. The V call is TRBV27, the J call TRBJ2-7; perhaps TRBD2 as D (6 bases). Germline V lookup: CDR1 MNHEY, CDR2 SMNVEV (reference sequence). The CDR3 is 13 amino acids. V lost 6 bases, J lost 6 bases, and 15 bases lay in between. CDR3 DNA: TGTGCCAGCAGGGGGCTGGACTATTTCGAGCAGTACTTC. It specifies CASRGLDYFEQYF.

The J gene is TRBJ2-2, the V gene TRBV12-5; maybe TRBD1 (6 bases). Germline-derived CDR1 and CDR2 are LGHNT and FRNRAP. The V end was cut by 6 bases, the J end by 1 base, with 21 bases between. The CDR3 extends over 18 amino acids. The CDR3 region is CASGLHQGSMRNTGELFF. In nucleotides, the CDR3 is TGTGCTAGTGGCCTCCATCAGGGGTCAATGAGGAACACCGGGGAGCTGTTTTTT.

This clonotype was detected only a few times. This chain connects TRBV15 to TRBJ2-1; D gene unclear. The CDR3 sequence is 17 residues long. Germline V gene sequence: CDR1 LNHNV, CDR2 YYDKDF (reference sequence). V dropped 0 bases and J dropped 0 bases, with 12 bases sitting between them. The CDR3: CATSRDKVLRSYNEQFF. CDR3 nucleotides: TGTGCCACCAGCAGAGATAAGGTCCTCCGCTCCTACAATGAGCAGTTCTTC.

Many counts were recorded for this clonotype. The CDR3 loop reads CASSQSVGTSTGELFF. CDR3 DNA sequence: TGCGCCAGCAGCCAGTCCGTAGGGACCTCCACCGGGGAGCTGTTTTTT. J is TRBJ2-2 and V is TRBV4-1, with D perhaps TRBD1 or TRBD2 (5 bases each). V lost 3 bases and J 4 bases, leaving 15 bases between the germline ends. The CDR3 covers 16 residues. CDR1 is MGHRA and CDR2 is YSYEKL in the germline V gene.

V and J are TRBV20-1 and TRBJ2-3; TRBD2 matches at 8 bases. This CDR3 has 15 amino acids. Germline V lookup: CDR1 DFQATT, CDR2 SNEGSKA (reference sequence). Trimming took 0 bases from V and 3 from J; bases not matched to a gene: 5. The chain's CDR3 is CSARDSGLATDTQYF. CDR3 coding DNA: TGCAGTGCTAGAGACAGCGGACTAGCAACAGATACGCAGTATTTT.

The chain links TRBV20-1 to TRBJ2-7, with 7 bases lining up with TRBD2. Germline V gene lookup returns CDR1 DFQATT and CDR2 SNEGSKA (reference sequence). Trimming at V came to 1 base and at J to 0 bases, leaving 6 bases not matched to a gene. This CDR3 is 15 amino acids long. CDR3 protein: CSARGGLAASYEQYF. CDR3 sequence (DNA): TGCAGTGCTAGAGGAGGGCTAGCGGCCTCCTACGAGCAGTACTTC.

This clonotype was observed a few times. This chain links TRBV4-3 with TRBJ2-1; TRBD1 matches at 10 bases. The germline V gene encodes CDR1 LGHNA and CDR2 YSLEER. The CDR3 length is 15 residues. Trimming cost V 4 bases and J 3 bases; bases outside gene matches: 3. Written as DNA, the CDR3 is TGCGCCAGCAGCCCCGACAGGGGGCTCTACAATGAGCAGTTCTTC. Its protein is CASSPDRGLYNEQFF.

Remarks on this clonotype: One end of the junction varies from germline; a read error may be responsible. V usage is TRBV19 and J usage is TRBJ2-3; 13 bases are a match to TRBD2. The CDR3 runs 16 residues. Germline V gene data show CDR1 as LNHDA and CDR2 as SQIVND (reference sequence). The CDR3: CASSKGLAGFTYTQYF. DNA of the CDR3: TGTGCCAGTAGTAAGGGACTAGCGGGATTCACATATACGCAGTATTTT. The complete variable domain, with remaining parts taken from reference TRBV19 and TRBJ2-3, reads DGGITQSPKYLFRKEGQNVTLSCEQNLNHDAMYWYRQDPGQGLRLIYYSQIVNDFQKGDIAEGYSVSREKKESFPLTVTSAQKNPTAFYLCASSKGLAGFTYTQYFGPGTRLTVL.

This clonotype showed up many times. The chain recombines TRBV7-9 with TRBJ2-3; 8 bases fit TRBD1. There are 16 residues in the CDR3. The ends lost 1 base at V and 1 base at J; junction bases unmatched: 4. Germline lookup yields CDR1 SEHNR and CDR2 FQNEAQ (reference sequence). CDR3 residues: CASSLGQGFRTDTQYF. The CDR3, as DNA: TGTGCCAGCAGCTTAGGACAGGGGTTTCGCACAGATACGCAGTATTTT. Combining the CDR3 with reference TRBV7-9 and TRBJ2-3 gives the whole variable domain DTGVSQNPRHKITKRGQNVTFRCDPISEHNRLYWYRQTLGQGPEFLTYFQNEAQLEKSRLLSDRFSAERPKGSFSTLEIQRTEQGDSAMYLCASSLGQGFRTDTQYFGPGTRLTVL.

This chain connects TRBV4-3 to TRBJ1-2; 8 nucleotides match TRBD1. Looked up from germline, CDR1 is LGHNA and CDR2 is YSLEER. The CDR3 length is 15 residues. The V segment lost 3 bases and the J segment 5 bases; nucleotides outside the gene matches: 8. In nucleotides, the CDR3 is TGCGCCAGCAGCCAGGGAACGACAGGGGTGTATGGCTACACCTTC. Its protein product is CASSQGTTGVYGYTF.

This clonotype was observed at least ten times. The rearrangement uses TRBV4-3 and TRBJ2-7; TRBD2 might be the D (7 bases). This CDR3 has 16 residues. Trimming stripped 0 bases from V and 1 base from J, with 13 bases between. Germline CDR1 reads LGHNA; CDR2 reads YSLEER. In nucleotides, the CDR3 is TGCGCCAGCAGCCAAGACCGCGGGGGCATATCCTACGAGCAGTACTTC. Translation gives CASSQDRGGISYEQYF.

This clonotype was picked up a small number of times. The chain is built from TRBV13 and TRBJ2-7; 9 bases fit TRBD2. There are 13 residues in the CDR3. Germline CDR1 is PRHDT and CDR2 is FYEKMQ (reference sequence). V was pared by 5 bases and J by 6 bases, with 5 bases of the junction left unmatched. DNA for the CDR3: TGTGCCAGCAGCCGCGGGGGGGCCCGCGAGCAGTACTTC. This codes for CASSRGGAREQYF.

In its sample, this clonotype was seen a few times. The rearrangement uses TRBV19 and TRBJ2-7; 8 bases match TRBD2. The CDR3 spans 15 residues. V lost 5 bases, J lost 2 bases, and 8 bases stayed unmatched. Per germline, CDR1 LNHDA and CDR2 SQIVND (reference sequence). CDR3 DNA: TGTGCCAGTAGTTTGGGACTAGGGACGACCTACGAGCAGTACTTC. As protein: CASSLGLGTTYEQYF.